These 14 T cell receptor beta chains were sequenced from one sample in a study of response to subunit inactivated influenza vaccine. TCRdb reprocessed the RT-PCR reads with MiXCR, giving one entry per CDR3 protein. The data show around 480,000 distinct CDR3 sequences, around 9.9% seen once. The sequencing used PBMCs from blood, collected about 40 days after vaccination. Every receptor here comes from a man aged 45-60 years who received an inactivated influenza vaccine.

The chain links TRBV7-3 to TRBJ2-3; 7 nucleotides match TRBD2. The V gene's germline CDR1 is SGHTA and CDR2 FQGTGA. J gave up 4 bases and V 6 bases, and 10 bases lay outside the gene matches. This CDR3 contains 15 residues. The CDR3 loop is CASRRGGSRADTQYF. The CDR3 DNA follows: TGTGCCAGCAGGAGGGGCGGGAGCCGCGCAGATACGCAGTATTTT.

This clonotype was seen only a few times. Here the CDR3 DNA reads TGTGCCAGCAGCTGGCTTGGTAGCGGGAGGGACAATGAGCAGTTCTTC. It specifies CASSWLGSGRDNEQFF. The V gene is TRBV7-9, the J gene TRBJ2-1, with 11 bases aligning to TRBD2. Germline-derived CDR1 and CDR2 are SEHNR and FQNEAQ (reference sequence). This CDR3 comprises 16 residues. V lost 4 bases, J lost 5 bases, and 7 bases stayed unmatched.

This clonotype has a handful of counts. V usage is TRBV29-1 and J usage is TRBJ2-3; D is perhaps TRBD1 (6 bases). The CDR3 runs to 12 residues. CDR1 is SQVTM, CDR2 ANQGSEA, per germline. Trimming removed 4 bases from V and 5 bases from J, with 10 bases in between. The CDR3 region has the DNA TGCAGCGTTGGTGGCAGGGGAGATACGCAGTATTTT. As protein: CSVGGRGDTQYF.

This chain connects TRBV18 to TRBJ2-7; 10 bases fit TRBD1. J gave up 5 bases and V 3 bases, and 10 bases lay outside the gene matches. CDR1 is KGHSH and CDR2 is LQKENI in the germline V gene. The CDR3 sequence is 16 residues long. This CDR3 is CASSPPPGQGHNEQYF. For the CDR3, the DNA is TGTGCCAGCTCACCGCCTCCGGGACAGGGGCATAACGAGCAGTACTTC.

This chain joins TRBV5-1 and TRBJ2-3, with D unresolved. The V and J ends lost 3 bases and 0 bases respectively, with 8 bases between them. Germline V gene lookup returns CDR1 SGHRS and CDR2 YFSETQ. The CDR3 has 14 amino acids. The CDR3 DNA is TGCGCCAGCAGCTCGCCCGAAAGCACAGATACGCAGTATTTT. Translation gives CASSSPESTDTQYF.

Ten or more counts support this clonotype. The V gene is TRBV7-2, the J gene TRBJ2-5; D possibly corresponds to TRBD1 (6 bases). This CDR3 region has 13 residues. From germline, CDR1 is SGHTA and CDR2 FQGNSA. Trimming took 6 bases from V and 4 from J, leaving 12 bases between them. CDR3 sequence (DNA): TGTGCCAGCAGGTCAGGGGTTTTAGAGACCCAGTACTTC. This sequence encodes CASRSGVLETQYF.

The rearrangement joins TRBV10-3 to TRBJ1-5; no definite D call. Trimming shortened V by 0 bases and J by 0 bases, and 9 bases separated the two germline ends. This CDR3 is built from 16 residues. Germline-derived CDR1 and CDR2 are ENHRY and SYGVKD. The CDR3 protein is CAISESQKYSNQPQHF. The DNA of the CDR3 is TGTGCCATCAGTGAGTCTCAGAAGTATAGCAATCAGCCCCAGCATTTT.

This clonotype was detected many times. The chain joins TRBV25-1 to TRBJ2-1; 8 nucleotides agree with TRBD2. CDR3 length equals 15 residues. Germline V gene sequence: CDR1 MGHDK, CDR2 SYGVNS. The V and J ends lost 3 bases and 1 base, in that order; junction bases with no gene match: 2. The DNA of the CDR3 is TGTGCCAGCAGTGACACGGGGGGGTCCTACAATGAGCAGTTCTTC. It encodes CASSDTGGSYNEQFF.

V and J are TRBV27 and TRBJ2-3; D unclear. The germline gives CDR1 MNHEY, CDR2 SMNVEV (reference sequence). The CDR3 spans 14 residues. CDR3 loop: CPNGPGRDTDTQYF. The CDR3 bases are TGTCCCAACGGCCCCGGACGAGACACAGATACGCAGTATTTT.

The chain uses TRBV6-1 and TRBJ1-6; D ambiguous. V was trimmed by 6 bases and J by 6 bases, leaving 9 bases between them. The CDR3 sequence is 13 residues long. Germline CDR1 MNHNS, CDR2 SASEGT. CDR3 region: CASRGTANSPLHF. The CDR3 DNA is TGTGCCAGCAGGGGAACGGCTAATTCACCCCTCCACTTT.

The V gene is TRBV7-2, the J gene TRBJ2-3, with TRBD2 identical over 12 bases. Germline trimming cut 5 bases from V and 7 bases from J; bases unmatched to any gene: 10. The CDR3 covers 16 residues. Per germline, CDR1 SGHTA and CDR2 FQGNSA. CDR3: CASSHLAGGPEHTQYF. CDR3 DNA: TGTGCCAGCAGCCATCTAGCGGGGGGGCCAGAACATACGCAGTATTTT.

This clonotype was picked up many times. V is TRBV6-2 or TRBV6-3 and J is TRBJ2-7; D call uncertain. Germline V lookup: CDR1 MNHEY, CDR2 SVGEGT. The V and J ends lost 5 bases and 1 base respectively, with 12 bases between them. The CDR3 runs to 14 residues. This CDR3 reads CASSPPSRSYEQYF. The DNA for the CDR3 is TGTGCCAGCAGTCCCCCCTCCAGATCCTACGAGCAGTACTTC.

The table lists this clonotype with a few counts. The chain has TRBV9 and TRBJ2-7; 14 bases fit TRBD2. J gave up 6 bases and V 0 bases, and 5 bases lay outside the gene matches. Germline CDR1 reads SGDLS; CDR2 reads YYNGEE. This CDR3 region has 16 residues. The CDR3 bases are TGTGCCAGCAGCGTAGTGGGGACTAGCGGGAGTAGCGAGCAGTACTTC. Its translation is CASSVVGTSGSSEQYF.

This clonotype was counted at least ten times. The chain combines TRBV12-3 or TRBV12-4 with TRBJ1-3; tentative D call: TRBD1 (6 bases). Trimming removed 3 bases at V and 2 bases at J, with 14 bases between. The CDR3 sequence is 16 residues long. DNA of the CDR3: TGTGCCAGCAGTTTTGTTCTAGGGGGTACTGGAAACACCATATATTTT. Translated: CASSFVLGGTGNTIYF.